This paragraph covers one T cell receptor (beta chain) sequence. The data belong to a study of blood T cell repertoires in COVID-19. Germline CDR1 reads MNHNY; CDR2 reads SVGAGI (reference sequence). After removal of 11 bases from V and 5 bases from J, the junction contained 9 bases not matched to a gene. This CDR3 is built from 13 residues. Sequencing used immunoSEQ multiplex PCR; TCRdb keeps in-frame clones, though not all of them. This sample yields roughly 200,000 clones, of which about 80% are seen a single time; less than 5.5% belongs to the top ten. The J gene is TRBJ1-2, the V gene TRBV6-6; 9 bases match TRBD1. The sample comprised peripheral blood. This TCR was sampled from a man aged 50-60 years with active or convalescent COVID-19. The DNA for the CDR3 is TGTGCCTGCGCGGGACAGGGCTTTTATGGCTACACCTTC. Translation gives CACAGQGFYGYTF.